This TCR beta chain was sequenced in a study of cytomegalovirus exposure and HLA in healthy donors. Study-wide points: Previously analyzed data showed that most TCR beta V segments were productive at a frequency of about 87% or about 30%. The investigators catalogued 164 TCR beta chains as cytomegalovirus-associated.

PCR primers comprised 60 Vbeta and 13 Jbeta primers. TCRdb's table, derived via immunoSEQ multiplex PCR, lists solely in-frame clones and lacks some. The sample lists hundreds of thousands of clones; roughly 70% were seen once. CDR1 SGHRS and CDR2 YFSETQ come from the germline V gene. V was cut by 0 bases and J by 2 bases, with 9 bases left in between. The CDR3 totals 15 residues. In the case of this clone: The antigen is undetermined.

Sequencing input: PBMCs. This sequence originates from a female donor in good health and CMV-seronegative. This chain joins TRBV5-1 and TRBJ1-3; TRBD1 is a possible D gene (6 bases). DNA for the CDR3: TGCGCCAGCAGCTTGGCCGAGGGGGCTGGAAACACCATATATTTT. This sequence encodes CASSLAEGAGNTIYF.